A single sample gave rise to the 25 T cell receptor beta chains below, sequenced in a study of blood T cell repertoires in COVID-19. The assay was immunoSEQ multiplex PCR, and TCRdb's table has in-frame clones only and misses some. The sample lists under 300,000 clones, 87% occurring once. The specimen sequenced was PBMCs or T cells enriched from blood (not recorded which). Every receptor here comes from a woman in her thirties with acute COVID-19.

This clone has only one observation. The V gene is TRBV6-5, the J gene TRBJ2-1, with TRBD1 matching 11 bases. The CDR3 has 14 residues. V was pared by 7 bases and J by 7 bases, with 6 bases of the junction left unmatched. Germline V gives CDR1 MNHEY, CDR2 SVGAGI. CDR3 sequence reads: CASTMDRGRNEQFF. DNA of the CDR3: TGTGCCAGCACCATGGACAGGGGGCGGAATGAGCAGTTCTTC.

The V and J genes are TRBV28 and TRBJ1-1, with 7 positions matching TRBD1. Germline trimming cut 2 bases from V and 1 base from J; bases unmatched to any gene: 1. This CDR3 spans 14 amino acids. Germline loops: CDR1 MDHEN, CDR2 SYDVKM. The CDR3 sequence is CASSLGQANTEAFF. The DNA for the CDR3 is TGTGCCAGCAGTTTAGGACAGGCGAACACTGAAGCTTTCTTT. Together with reference TRBV28 and TRBJ1-1, the CDR3 gives the full variable domain: DVKVTQSSRYLVKRTGEKVFLECVQDMDHENMFWYRQDPGLGLRLIYFSYDVKMKEKGDIPEGYSVSREKKERFSLILESASTNQTSMYLCASSLGQANTEAFFGQGTRLTVV.

This clone has just a few counts. The chain carries TRBV18 and TRBJ2-4; 8 nucleotides agree with TRBD1. This CDR3 is 17 amino acids long. Looked up from germline, CDR1 is KGHSH and CDR2 is LQKENI. Trimming at V came to 3 bases and at J to 2 bases, leaving 9 bases not matched to a gene. CDR3 sequence (DNA): TGTGCCAGCTCACCTAGGACAGGGTTCGAAACCAAAAACATTCAGTACTTC. It specifies CASSPRTGFETKNIQYF.

This chain uses TRBV5-1 with TRBJ2-3; 9 bases fit TRBD1. Germline V gene sequence: CDR1 SGHRS, CDR2 YFSETQ. J gave up 6 bases and V 4 bases, and 15 bases lay outside the gene matches. This CDR3 has 17 amino acids. The CDR3 loop reads CASSKKAGTGRFDTQYF. CDR3 coding DNA: TGCGCCAGCAGCAAAAAAGCAGGGACAGGGCGATTCGATACGCAGTATTTT.

V gene TRBV5-1 combines with J gene TRBJ2-5, with D perhaps matching TRBD1 (5 bases). The CDR3 runs to 14 residues. The V gene lost 0 bases and the J gene lost 3 bases, with 9 bases spanning the gap. In germline, CDR1 is SGHRS, CDR2 YFSETQ. CDR3 region: CASSLDATEETQYF. DNA of the CDR3: TGCGCCAGCAGCTTGGACGCGACAGAAGAGACCCAGTACTTC.

This clone was detected only a few times. The rearrangement uses TRBV28 and TRBJ1-2; TRBD1 aligns across 7 bases. Germline CDR1 MDHEN, CDR2 SYDVKM. CDR3 length: 16 amino acids. V shed 3 bases and J 7 bases; nucleotides not matched to a gene: 14. The DNA of the CDR3 is TGTGCCAGCAGTTTTCCCTCTGGAGGGGGCGATTTTGGCTACACCTTC. Translating it yields CASSFPSGGGDFGYTF.

This rearrangement joins TRBV5-1 to TRBJ2-3, with D maybe TRBD2 (5 bases). CDR1 SGHRS and CDR2 YFSETQ come from the germline V gene. CDR3 length: 14 amino acids. With 4 bases removed from V and 6 bases from J, the gap between germline ends came to 15 bases. CDR3 protein: CASSVGLPGDTQYF. CDR3 bases: TGCGCCAGCAGCGTCGGACTCCCCGGGGATACGCAGTATTTT. The variable domain in full, completed from reference TRBV5-1 and TRBJ2-3, reads KAGVTQTPRYLIKTRGQQVTLSCSPISGHRSVSWYQQTPGQGLQFLFEYFSETQRNKGNFPGRFSGRQFSNSRSEMNVSTLELGDSALYLCASSVGLPGDTQYFGPGTRLTVL.

V and J are TRBV27 and TRBJ2-2, with a weak D call TRBD1 (5 bases). Trimming took 0 bases from V and 5 from J, leaving 13 bases between them. The CDR3 is made up of 16 amino acids. Germline V lookup: CDR1 MNHEY, CDR2 SMNVEV (reference sequence). Here the CDR3 reads CASSLSGRVGTGELFF. CDR3 coding DNA: TGTGCCAGCAGTTTATCGGGCAGGGTTGGGACCGGGGAGCTGTTTTTT.

The V and J genes are TRBV5-1 and TRBJ2-7; 7 bases fit TRBD1. J was trimmed by 0 bases and V by 3 bases; bases with no gene match: 3. Looked up from germline, CDR1 is SGHRS and CDR2 is YFSETQ. This CDR3 has 14 amino acids. DNA for the CDR3: TGCGCCAGCAGCTCCGGGACAGTCTCCTACGAGCAGTACTTC. This encodes CASSSGTVSYEQYF.

This clone was picked up one time. The chain joins TRBV12-3 or TRBV12-4 to TRBJ2-1, with D possibly matching TRBD2 (5 bases). V was clipped by 7 bases and J by 6 bases, with 13 bases between them. There are 13 residues in the CDR3. The CDR3 nucleotides are TGTGCCAGCAAGGTGGGAGTTTCCAATGAGCAGTTCTTC. As protein: CASKVGVSNEQFF.

With regard to this clone: One end of the junction fails to match germline, which may point to a read error. J is TRBJ2-3 and V is TRBV15, with TRBD2 matching 7 bases. Germline values: CDR1 LNHNV, CDR2 YYDKDF (reference sequence). This CDR3 is 15 amino acids long. The CDR3 nucleotides read TGTGCCACTAGCACCACTAGCGAACGCACAGATACGCAGTATTTT. It is translated as CATSTTSERTDTQYF.

V usage is TRBV5-6 and J usage is TRBJ1-2, with 7 bases that match TRBD1. Germline V CDR1 and CDR2: SGHDT, YYEEEE. J was trimmed by 4 bases and V by 4 bases; bases with no gene match: 16. CDR3 length equals 17 residues. The CDR3 region is CASSGGQADRGFYGYTF. As DNA, the CDR3 is TGTGCCAGCAGCGGAGGACAGGCGGATAGGGGATTCTATGGCTACACCTTC. Complete variable domain (other parts from reference TRBV5-6 and TRBJ1-2): DAGVTQSPTHLIKTRGQQVTLRCSPKSGHDTVSWYQQALGQGPQFIFQYYEEEERQRGNFPDRFSGHQFPNYSSELNVNALLLGDSALYLCASSGGQADRGFYGYTFGSGTRLTVV.

In DNA form, the CDR3 reads TGTGCCAGCAGCTCCGGACAGGGCGGAGGCAATCAGCCCCAGCATTTT. It translates to CASSSGQGGGNQPQHF. The chain links TRBV7-9 to TRBJ1-5; 8 nucleotides line up with TRBD1. There are 16 residues in the CDR3. Germline CDR1 and CDR2: SEHNR and FQNEAQ (reference sequence). The junction had 7 bases not matched to a gene; V was cut back by 4 bases and J by 2 bases.

This chain joins TRBV2 and TRBJ2-2, with unresolved D. The CDR3 runs 12 residues. Per germline, CDR1 SNHLY and CDR2 FYNNEI. Trimming removed 7 bases at V and 5 bases at J, with 8 bases between. CDR3 sequence: CASTFPTGELFF. The CDR3 nucleotides are TGTGCCAGCACTTTTCCTACCGGGGAGCTGTTTTTT.

The sample holds one count of this clone. This sequence joins TRBV28 and TRBJ1-1; 7 bases agree with TRBD1. The V gene's germline CDR1 is MDHEN and CDR2 SYDVKM. V lost 5 bases to trimming and J lost 8 bases; unmatched junction nucleotides: 8. The CDR3 length is 13 residues. CDR3 residues: CASSQDRVYEAFF. For the CDR3, the DNA is TGTGCCAGCAGTCAAGACAGGGTTTACGAAGCTTTCTTT. Filled out from reference TRBV28 and TRBJ1-1, the complete variable domain reads DVKVTQSSRYLVKRTGEKVFLECVQDMDHENMFWYRQDPGLGLRLIYFSYDVKMKEKGDIPEGYSVSREKKERFSLILESASTNQTSMYLCASSQDRVYEAFFGQGTRLTVV.

The V gene is TRBV3-1 (or the pseudogene TRBV3-2), the J gene TRBJ1-5; D is possibly TRBD1 (6 bases). The CDR3 spans 16 residues. In germline, CDR1 is LGHDT, CDR2 YNNKEL (reference sequence). Trimming stripped 3 bases from V and 4 bases from J, with 16 bases between. The CDR3 protein is CASSQRGGGKNQPQHF. The CDR3 nucleotides read TGTGCCAGCAGCCAGAGGGGGGGAGGGAAGAATCAGCCCCAGCATTTT.

This chain uses TRBV9 with TRBJ2-7; a weak D match, TRBD1 (5 bases). The germline V gene encodes CDR1 SGDLS and CDR2 YYNGEE. Trimming shortened V by 3 bases and J by 6 bases, and 19 bases separated the two germline ends. This CDR3 contains 15 residues. The CDR3 region has the DNA TGTGCCAGCAGCGCCCTAGAAGGGGCTAGTGGCGAGCAGTACTTC. The encoded protein is CASSALEGASGEQYF.

CDR3 in amino acids: CASRIRGQGEQPQHF. Here the CDR3 DNA reads TGTGCCAGCAGGATCAGGGGACAGGGTGAACAGCCCCAGCATTTT. The gene calls are TRBV6-5 and TRBJ1-5; 9 nucleotides match TRBD1. Germline CDR1 reads MNHEY; CDR2 reads SVGAGI. Trimming took 6 bases from V and 7 from J; bases not matched to a gene: 10. The CDR3 contains 15 residues.

The CDR3 region is CARLAGYNEQFF. DNA of the CDR3: TGTGCCAGACTAGCGGGATACAATGAGCAGTTCTTC. The chain combines TRBV21-1 with TRBJ2-1; the table's TRBD2 call for D was not verified on the DNA. TRBV21-1 is flagged as a pseudogene. CDR3 length: 12 amino acids.

This chain joins TRBV19 and TRBJ1-2; no clear D gene. Trimming took off 6 bases at V and 4 bases at J, with 9 bases between the two ends. The CDR3 has 12 residues. Per germline, CDR1 LNHDA and CDR2 SQIVND (reference sequence). The CDR3 reads CASRRETYGYTF. The CDR3, as DNA: TGTGCCAGTAGGAGGGAAACCTATGGCTACACCTTC.

The V and J genes are TRBV7-3 and TRBJ2-5; 9 bases align to TRBD1. The CDR3 is 13 residues long. Germline CDR1 SGHTA, CDR2 FQGTGA. The V and J ends lost 8 bases and 0 bases, in that order; junction bases with no gene match: 1. This CDR3 is CASGTGYQETQYF. The CDR3 DNA reads TGTGCCAGCGGGACAGGGTACCAAGAGACCCAGTACTTC.

This chain connects TRBV2 to TRBJ1-5; no definite D call. Germline V lookup: CDR1 SNHLY, CDR2 FYNNEI. CDR3 size: 14 residues. V shed 4 bases and J shed 6 bases, with 13 bases lying between them. CDR3: CASSVGGLSQPQHF. CDR3 in DNA: TGTGCCAGCAGTGTGGGAGGGCTAAGTCAGCCCCAGCATTTT.

CDR3 DNA sequence: TGTGCCAGCCCCATCGACGATTATGAGGCCCAGTACTTC. Translation: CASPIDDYEAQYF. The chain recombines TRBV2 with TRBJ2-5; the D is unclear. This CDR3 comprises 13 residues. Germline loops: CDR1 SNHLY, CDR2 FYNNEI. The V and J ends lost 8 bases and 9 bases respectively, with 19 bases between them.

The chain carries TRBV5-6 and TRBJ1-5; the D is unclear. From germline, CDR1 is SGHDT and CDR2 YYEEEE. With 2 bases removed from V and 1 base from J, the gap between germline ends came to 10 bases. The CDR3 runs to 15 residues. CDR3: CASSFGWRSNQPQHF. For the CDR3, the DNA is TGTGCCAGCAGCTTTGGGTGGAGGAGCAATCAGCCCCAGCATTTT.

The V call is TRBV2, the J call TRBJ1-4, with 9 bases that match TRBD1. The length of the CDR3 is 17 residues. Germline CDR1 SNHLY, CDR2 FYNNEI. Trimming removed 7 bases from V and 4 bases from J; junction bases left unmatched: 13. CDR3 sequence reads: CASILPLTGGVNEKLFF. The CDR3 coding sequence is TGTGCCAGCATACTACCCCTTACAGGGGGCGTTAATGAAAAACTGTTTTTT.